The next 15 T cell receptor beta chains were all read from a single sample in a study of blood T cell repertoires in COVID-19. The table came from immunoSEQ multiplex PCR; TCRdb's copy has only in-frame clones and leaves some out. The sample has hundreds of thousands of clones, around 83% seen once. The sample taken for sequencing was PBMCs or T cells enriched from blood (not recorded which). The receptors originated from a middle-aged man who had been exposed to COVID-19.

The rearrangement links TRBV10-3 to TRBJ1-4, with TRBD1 matching over 8 bases. The ends lost 9 bases at V and 7 bases at J; junction bases unmatched: 10. CDR3 length equals 14 residues. CDR1 ENHRY and CDR2 SYGVKD come from the germline V gene. The CDR3 loop is CAIAPGTGGEKLFF. CDR3 nucleotides: TGTGCCATTGCCCCCGGGACAGGTGGTGAAAAACTGTTTTTT.

The chain links TRBV10-3 to TRBJ2-3; perhaps TRBD2 as D (5 bases). The ends were cut back, 8 bases at V and 3 bases at J, with 12 bases in the middle. The CDR3 has 13 residues. In germline, CDR1 is ENHRY, CDR2 SYGVKD. CDR3 loop: CAIGETVTDTQYF. CDR3 DNA: TGTGCCATCGGGGAGACGGTAACAGATACGCAGTATTTT.

The rearrangement joins TRBV12-3 or TRBV12-4 to TRBJ1-1; D uncertain. The CDR3 extends over 13 amino acids. With 2 bases removed from V and 3 bases from J, the gap between germline ends came to 7 bases. The DNA of the CDR3 is TGTGCCAGCAGTTTAAGACGGGACACTGAAGCTTTCTTT. Its translation: CASSLRRDTEAFF.

Written as DNA, the CDR3 is TGTGCCAGCTCACCCCGTGGCCAGACCCAGTACTTC. Its translation: CASSPRGQTQYF. This chain joins TRBV18 and TRBJ2-5; no clear D gene. Germline V gene data show CDR1 as KGHSH and CDR2 as LQKENI. The CDR3 has 12 amino acids. Trimming shortened V by 3 bases and J by 6 bases, and 8 bases separated the two germline ends.

This chain joins TRBV12-5 and TRBJ1-4; the match to TRBD1 covers 9 bases. J was trimmed by 11 bases and V by 1 base; bases with no gene match: 11. CDR1 and CDR2 (germline): LGHNT, FRNRAP. This CDR3 has 16 amino acids. Here the CDR3 reads CASGLAVGQGLGKLFF. The DNA for the CDR3 is TGTGCTAGTGGTTTGGCCGTGGGACAGGGATTGGGCAAACTGTTTTTT.

The CDR3 DNA follows: TGTGCCGCAGGACAGCGACAAGGCAGCTTCTCTGGGGCCAACGTCCTGACTTTC. This codes for CAAGQRQGSFSGANVLTF. The chain joins TRBV10-3 to TRBJ2-6; the D gene is possibly TRBD1 (6 bases). V lost 11 bases, J lost 0 bases, and 23 bases lay in between. Germline-derived CDR1 and CDR2 are ENHRY and SYGVKD. This CDR3 has 18 residues.

This clone has only one observation. The chain employs TRBV4-1 and TRBJ2-7, with D possibly TRBD2 on 6 matching bases. Trimming pared 0 bases from V and 3 bases from J, leaving 9 bases between. The CDR3 length is 14 residues. The germline CDR1 and CDR2 sequences are MGHRA and YSYEKL. The CDR3, as DNA: TGCGCCAGCAGCCAAGAGGGAGGAAACTACGAGCAGTACTTC. It specifies CASSQEGGNYEQYF.

This chain uses TRBV7-9 with TRBJ2-3; no clear D gene. The CDR3 contains 14 residues. Germline V gives CDR1 SEHNR, CDR2 FQNEAQ (reference sequence). V lost 8 bases and J 1 base, leaving 13 bases between the germline ends. In nucleotides, the CDR3 is TGTGCCAGCCGGCGGAACACGGGCACAGATACGCAGTATTTT. It translates to CASRRNTGTDTQYF.

The V and J genes are TRBV19 and TRBJ1-2; TRBD1 aligns across 9 bases. The length of the CDR3 is 15 residues. The V segment lost 5 bases and the J segment 2 bases; nucleotides outside the gene matches: 6. Germline assignment: CDR1 LNHDA and CDR2 SQIVND (reference sequence). CDR3 coding DNA: TGTGCCAGTAGTTTAACCGGGACAGGGAACTATGGCTACACCTTC. This encodes CASSLTGTGNYGYTF.

J is TRBJ1-2 and V is TRBV20-1; TRBD1 matches at 7 bases. The germline V gene has CDR1 DFQATT and CDR2 SNEGSKA (reference sequence). The CDR3 runs 11 residues. Trimming at V came to 4 bases and at J to 5 bases, leaving 1 base not matched to a gene. CDR3 amino acids: CSAKGQYGYTF. The CDR3 coding sequence is TGCAGTGCTAAGGGACAGTATGGCTACACCTTC.

The gene calls are TRBV10-3 and TRBJ2-7, with TRBD1 identical over 7 bases. This CDR3 contains 14 residues. Trimming cost V 9 bases and J 2 bases; bases outside gene matches: 10. Germline values: CDR1 ENHRY, CDR2 SYGVKD. The CDR3, as DNA: TGTGCCATTTCGCTGGGACAGTCCGCCTACGAGCAGTACTTC. Encoded protein: CAISLGQSAYEQYF.

For the CDR3, the DNA is TGTGCCAGTAGTCCTGGACTAGTCCATGAGCAGTTCTTC. Translation gives CASSPGLVHEQFF. The chain couples TRBV19 to TRBJ2-1; 7 bases fit TRBD2. The CDR3 contains 13 residues. Germline lookup yields CDR1 LNHDA and CDR2 SQIVND (reference sequence). V lost 5 bases and J lost 8; bases outside the gene matches: 6. Full variable domain (outside the CDR3, taken from reference TRBV19 and TRBJ2-1): DGGITQSPKYLFRKEGQNVTLSCEQNLNHDAMYWYRQDPGQGLRLIYYSQIVNDFQKGDIAEGYSVSREKKESFPLTVTSAQKNPTAFYLCASSPGLVHEQFFGPGTRLTVL.

This clone was found many times. The V and J genes are TRBV11-2 and TRBJ1-3; TRBD1 is a possible D gene (5 bases). Germline V gene sequence: CDR1 SGHAT, CDR2 FQNNGV. This CDR3 comprises 15 residues. V was cut by 5 bases and J by 0 bases, with 11 bases left in between. CDR3 amino acids: CASSLTGSSGNTIYF. The CDR3, as DNA: TGTGCCAGCAGCCTCACAGGTTCCTCTGGAAACACCATATATTTT. The full variable domain, completed using reference TRBV11-2 and TRBJ1-3, is EAGVAQSPRYKIIEKRQSVAFWCNPISGHATLYWYQQILGQGPKLLIQFQNNGVVDDSQLPKDRFSAERLKGVDSTLKIQPAKLEDSAVYLCASSLTGSSGNTIYFGEGSWLTVV.

The rearrangement links TRBV7-8 to TRBJ1-3, with TRBD1 matching 7 bases. Germline CDR1 and CDR2: SGHVS and FQNEAQ. The CDR3 contains 17 residues. With 0 bases clipped from V and 2 bases from J, the junction kept 7 bases outside the gene matches. The DNA of the CDR3 is TGTGCCAGCAGCTTAGCCACAACAGGGGTGGCTGGAAACACCATATATTTT. Translating gives CASSLATTGVAGNTIYF. The variable domain in full, completed from reference TRBV7-8 and TRBJ1-3, reads GAGVSQSPRYKVAKRGQDVALRCDPISGHVSLFWYQQALGQGPEFLTYFQNEAQLDKSGLPSDRFFAERPEGSVSTLKIQRTQQEDSAVYLCASSLATTGVAGNTIYFGEGSWLTVV.

This chain links TRBV7-6 with TRBJ1-1; 8 nucleotides agree with TRBD1. Germline V gives CDR1 SGHVS, CDR2 FNYEAQ. The CDR3 runs to 15 residues. With V trimmed by 2 bases and J by 1 base, 3 bases remained unmatched. CDR3 residues: CASSLYGTGNTEAFF. CDR3 DNA sequence: TGTGCCAGCAGCTTATACGGGACAGGGAACACTGAAGCTTTCTTT.